The 6 T cell receptor beta chains below come from one sample, sequenced in a study of shared clonotypes between healthy human individuals. Naive CD8 cells lacked CD45RO and underwent positive selection for CCR7, leaving out terminally differentiated effector memory CD45RA+ cells. Some clones are missing from TCRdb's copy, which holds only in-frame ones; the method was immunoSEQ multiplex PCR. The repertoire holds hundreds of thousands of clones, with 96% as singletons. Sequenced input: naive CD8+ T cells sorted from blood. Receptors originate from a woman younger than 45 in good health.

The rearrangement joins TRBV5-6 to TRBJ2-7; no clear D. Germline V CDR1 and CDR2: SGHDT, YYEEEE. V was clipped by 6 bases and J by 0 bases, with 10 bases between them. The CDR3 runs 13 residues. The CDR3 DNA is TGTGCCAGCACAGTGGGTAGCTCCTACGAGCAGTACTTC. Its translation is CASTVGSSYEQYF.

This sequence joins TRBV4-2 and TRBJ1-6; D remains ambiguous. The V end was cut by 0 bases, the J end by 5 bases, with 8 bases between. CDR3 size: 15 residues. Germline V lookup: CDR1 LGHNA, CDR2 YNFKEQ. The CDR3 sequence is CASSQEEMHNSPLHF. In DNA form, the CDR3 reads TGTGCCAGCAGCCAAGAGGAGATGCATAATTCACCCCTCCACTTT.

The chain links TRBV2 to TRBJ2-3; D may be TRBD2 (5 bases). There are 13 residues in the CDR3. Looked up from germline, CDR1 is SNHLY and CDR2 is FYNNEI. V was cut by 4 bases and J by 1 base, with 6 bases left in between. The DNA for the CDR3 is TGTGCCAGCAGTGGGACTGGCACAGATACGCAGTATTTT. This encodes CASSGTGTDTQYF.

Details on this clone: One end of the junction does not line up with germline, which may come from a read error. The genes are TRBV28 and TRBJ1-2; 7 bases align to TRBD1. The CDR3 has 9 amino acids. The germline V gene has CDR1 MDHEN and CDR2 SYDVKM. CDR3 DNA sequence: TGTGCCAGCAGCCCAGGGGGTCCTTTC. This sequence encodes CASSPGGPF.

The gene calls are TRBV19 and TRBJ2-7; D is unresolved. This CDR3 has 15 amino acids. Trimming took 6 bases from V and 0 from J, leaving 15 bases between them. Germline V gene lookup returns CDR1 LNHDA and CDR2 SQIVND (reference sequence). The CDR3 sequence: CASRSSTLSSYEQYF. CDR3 nucleotide sequence: TGTGCCAGTAGATCCTCTACCTTGAGCTCCTACGAGCAGTACTTC.

The V gene is TRBV29-1, the J gene TRBJ2-6; perhaps D is TRBD1 or TRBD2 (5 bases each). Germline V gene data show CDR1 as SQVTM and CDR2 as ANQGSEA. The CDR3 sequence is 13 residues long. The V end lost 6 bases, the J end lost 1 base, and 7 bases lay between the germline ends. The CDR3, as DNA: TGCAGCGTGTGGGGGTCTGGGGCCAACGTCCTGACTTTC. Protein: CSVWGSGANVLTF.